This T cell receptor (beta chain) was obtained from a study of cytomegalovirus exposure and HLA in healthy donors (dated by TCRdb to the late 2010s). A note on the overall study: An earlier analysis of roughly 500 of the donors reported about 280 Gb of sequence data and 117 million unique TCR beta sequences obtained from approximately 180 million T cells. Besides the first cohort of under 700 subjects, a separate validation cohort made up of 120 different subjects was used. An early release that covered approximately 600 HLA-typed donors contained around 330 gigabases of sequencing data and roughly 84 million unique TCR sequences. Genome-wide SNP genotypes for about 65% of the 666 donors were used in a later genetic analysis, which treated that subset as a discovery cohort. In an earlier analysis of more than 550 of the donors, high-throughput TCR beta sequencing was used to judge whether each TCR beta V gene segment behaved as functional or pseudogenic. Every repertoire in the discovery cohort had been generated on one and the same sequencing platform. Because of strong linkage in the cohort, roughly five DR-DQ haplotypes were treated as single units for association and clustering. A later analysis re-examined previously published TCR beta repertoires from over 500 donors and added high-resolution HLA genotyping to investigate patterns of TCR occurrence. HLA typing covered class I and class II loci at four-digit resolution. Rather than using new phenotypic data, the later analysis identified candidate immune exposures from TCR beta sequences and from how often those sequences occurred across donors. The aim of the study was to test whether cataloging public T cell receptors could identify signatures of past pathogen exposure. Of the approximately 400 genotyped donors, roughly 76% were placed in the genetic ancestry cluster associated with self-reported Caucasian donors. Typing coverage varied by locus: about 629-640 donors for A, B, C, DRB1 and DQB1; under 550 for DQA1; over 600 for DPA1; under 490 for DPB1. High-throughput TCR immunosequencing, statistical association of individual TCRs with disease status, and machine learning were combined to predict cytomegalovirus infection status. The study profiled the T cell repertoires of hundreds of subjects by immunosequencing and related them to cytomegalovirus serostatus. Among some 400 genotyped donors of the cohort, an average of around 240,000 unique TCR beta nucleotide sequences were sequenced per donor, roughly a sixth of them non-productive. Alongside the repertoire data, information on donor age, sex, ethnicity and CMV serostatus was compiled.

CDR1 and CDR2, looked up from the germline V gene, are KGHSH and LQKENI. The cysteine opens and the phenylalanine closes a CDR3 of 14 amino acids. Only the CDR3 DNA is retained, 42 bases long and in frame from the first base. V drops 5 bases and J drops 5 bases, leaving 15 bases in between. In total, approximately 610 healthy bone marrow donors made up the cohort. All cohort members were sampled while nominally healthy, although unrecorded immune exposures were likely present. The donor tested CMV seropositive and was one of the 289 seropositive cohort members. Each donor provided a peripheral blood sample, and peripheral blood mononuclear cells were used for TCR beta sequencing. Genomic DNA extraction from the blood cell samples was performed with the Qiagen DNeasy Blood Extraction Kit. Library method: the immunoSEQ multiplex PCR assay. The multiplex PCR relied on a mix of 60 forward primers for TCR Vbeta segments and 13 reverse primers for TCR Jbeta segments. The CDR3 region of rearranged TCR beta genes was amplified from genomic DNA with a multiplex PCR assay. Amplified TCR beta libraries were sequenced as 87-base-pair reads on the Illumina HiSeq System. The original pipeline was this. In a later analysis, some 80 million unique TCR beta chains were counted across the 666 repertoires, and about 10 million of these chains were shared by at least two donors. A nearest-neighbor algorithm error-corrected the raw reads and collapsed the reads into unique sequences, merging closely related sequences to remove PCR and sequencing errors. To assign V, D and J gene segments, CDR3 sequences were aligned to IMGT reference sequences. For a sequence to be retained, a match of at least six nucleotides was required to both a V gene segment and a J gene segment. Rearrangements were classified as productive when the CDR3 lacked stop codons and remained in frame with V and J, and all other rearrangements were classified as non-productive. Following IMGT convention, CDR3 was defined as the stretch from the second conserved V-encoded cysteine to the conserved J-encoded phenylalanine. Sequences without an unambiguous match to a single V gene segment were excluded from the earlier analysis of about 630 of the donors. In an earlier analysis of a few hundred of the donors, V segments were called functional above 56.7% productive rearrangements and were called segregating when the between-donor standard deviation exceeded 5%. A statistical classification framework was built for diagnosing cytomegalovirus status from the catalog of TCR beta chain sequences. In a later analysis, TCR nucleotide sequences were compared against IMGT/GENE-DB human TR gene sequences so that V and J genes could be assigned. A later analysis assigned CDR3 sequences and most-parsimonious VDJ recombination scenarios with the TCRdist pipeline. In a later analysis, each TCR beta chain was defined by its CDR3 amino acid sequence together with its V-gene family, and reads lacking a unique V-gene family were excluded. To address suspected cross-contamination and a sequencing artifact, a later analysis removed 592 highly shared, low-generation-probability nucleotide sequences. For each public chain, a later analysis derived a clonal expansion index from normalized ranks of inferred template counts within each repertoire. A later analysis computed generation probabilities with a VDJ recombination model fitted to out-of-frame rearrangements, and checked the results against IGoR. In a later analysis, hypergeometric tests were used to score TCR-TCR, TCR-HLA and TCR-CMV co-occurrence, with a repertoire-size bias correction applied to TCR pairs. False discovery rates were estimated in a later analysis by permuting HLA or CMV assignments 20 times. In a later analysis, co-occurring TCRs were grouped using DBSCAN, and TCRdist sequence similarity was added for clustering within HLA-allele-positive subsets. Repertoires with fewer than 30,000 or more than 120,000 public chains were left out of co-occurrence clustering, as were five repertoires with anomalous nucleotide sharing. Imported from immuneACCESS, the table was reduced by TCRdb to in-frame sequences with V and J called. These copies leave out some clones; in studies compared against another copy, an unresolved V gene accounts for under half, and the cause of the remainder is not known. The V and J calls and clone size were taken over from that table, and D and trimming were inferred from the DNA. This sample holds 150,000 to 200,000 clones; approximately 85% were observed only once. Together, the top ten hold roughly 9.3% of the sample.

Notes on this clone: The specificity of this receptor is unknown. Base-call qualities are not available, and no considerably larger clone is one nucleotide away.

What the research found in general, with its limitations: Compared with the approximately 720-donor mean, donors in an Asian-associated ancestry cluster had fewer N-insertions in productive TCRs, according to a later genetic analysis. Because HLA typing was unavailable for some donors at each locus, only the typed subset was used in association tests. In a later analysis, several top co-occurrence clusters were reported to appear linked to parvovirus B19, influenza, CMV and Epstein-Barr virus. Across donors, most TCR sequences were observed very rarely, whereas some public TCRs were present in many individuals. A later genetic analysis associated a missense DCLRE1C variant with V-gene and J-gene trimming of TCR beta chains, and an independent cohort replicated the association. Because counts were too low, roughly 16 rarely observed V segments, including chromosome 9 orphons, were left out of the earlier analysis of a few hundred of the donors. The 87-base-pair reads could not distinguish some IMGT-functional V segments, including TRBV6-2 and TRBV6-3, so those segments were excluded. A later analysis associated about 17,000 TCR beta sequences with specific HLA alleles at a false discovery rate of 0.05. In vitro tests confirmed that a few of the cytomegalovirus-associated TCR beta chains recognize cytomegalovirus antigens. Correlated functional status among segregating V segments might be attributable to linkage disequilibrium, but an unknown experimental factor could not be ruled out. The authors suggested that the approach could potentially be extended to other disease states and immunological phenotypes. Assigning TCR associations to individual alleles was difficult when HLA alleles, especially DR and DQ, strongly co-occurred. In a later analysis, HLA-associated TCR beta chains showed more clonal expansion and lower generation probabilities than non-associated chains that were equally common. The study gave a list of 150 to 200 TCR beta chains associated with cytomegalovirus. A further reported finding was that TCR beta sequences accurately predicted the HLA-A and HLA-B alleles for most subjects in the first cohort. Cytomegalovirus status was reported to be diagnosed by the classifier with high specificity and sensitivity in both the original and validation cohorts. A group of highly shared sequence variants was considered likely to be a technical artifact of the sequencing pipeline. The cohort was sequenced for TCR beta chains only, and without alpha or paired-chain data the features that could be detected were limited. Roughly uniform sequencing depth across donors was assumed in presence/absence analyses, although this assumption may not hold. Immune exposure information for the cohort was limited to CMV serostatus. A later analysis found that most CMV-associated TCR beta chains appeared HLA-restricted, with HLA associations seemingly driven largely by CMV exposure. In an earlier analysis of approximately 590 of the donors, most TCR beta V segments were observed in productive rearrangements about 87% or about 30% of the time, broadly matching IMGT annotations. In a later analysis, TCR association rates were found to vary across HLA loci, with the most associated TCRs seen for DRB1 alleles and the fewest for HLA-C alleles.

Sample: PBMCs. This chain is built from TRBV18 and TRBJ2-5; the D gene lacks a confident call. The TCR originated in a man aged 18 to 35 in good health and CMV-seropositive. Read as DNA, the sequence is TGTGCCAGCTCAAGTTCGGGTGGCATGGAGACCCAGTACTTC. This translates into CASSSSGGMETQYF.